This T cell receptor (beta chain) stems from a study of T-cell reconstitution after alpha-beta-depleted transplantation in children listed by TCRdb under 2016. About the investigation overall: Using TCR repertoire profiling, the study followed T-cell immune reconstitution in a quantitative way in children after TCRalphabeta/CD19-depleted allogeneic hematopoietic cell transplantation. What the study reported, not specific to this receptor: About two months after transplant, the apparently early recovery of alphabetaT-cell counts reportedly depended on just several hundred clones that had expanded rapidly and came from non-depleted graft cells. In some patients, the high TCRbeta diversity seen at day 60 was put down to recipient T cells and intrathymic progenitors that had survived conditioning. Hyperexpanded clone frequencies declined over subsequent months; after one year, T-cell counts and TCRbeta diversity were mostly attributed to newly produced T cells.

With regard to this clonotype: Its cognate antigen has yet to be identified. Per-base quality was not reported, and no clone a single base away is much larger than it.

The treatment or condition label, as the study defines it: allogeneic hematopoietic cell transplantation with graft depleted of TCRalphabeta T cells and CD19 B cells. TCRalphabeta/CD19-depleted allogeneic hematopoietic cell grafts were given to the transplant recipients, all of whom were children. Library preparation used PCR. The sequencing machine was an Illumina HiSeq 2500. Molecular barcoding was employed in the preparation of TCR libraries, with unique molecular identifiers being used to normalize TCRbeta repertoire quantification. The public reads were reprocessed in TCRdb via fastp at Q25 and MiXCR, keeping in-frame beta chains. Every distinct CDR3 protein forms one entry, paired with its most common genes and DNA. This sample comprises roughly 570,000 distinct CDR3 sequences, 25% to 30% of them detected only once. 30% to 45% of the sample is taken by the ten largest. This specimen was PBMCs, taken before TCRalphabeta/CD19-depleted stem cell transplant. This clonotype was obtained from a boy under two years old with Wiskott-Aldrich syndrome, due to receive a stem cell transplant.

The nucleotides are TGTGCCAGCAGTTTGCGGGGTTCTAACTATGGCTACACCTTC. Its protein product is CASSLRGSNYGYTF. The V and J genes are TRBV27 and TRBJ1-2; the D gene cannot be named for sure. Reading from cysteine to phenylalanine, the CDR3 counts 14 amino acids. This entry keeps only the CDR3 DNA: 42 bases, framed from base 1. V was cut back by 3 bases and J by 0 bases, leaving a gap of 8 bases between them. The germline V gene (reference sequence) sets CDR1 to MNHEY and CDR2 to SMNVEV.